This T cell receptor beta chain was found in a study of blood T cell repertoires in COVID-19. Study-wide background: The study drew acute and convalescent COVID-19 samples from the United States, Italy and Spain.

This table comes from immunoSEQ multiplex PCR, and its TCRdb copy is limited to in-frame clones, with some not included. The top ten clones hold under 6% of a sample with about 50,000 clones, 70% to 90% of them seen once. The material sequenced was peripheral blood. This clonotype originated in a woman aged 55-69 years with acute or convalescent COVID-19.

The CDR3 is CASSLAGTGLNTEAFF. CDR3 bases: TGTGCCAGCAGCTTGGCCGGGACAGGGTTAAACACTGAAGCTTTCTTT. The chain has TRBV5-5 and TRBJ1-1; 9 bases agree with TRBD1. With 0 bases clipped from V and 2 bases from J, the junction kept 5 bases outside the gene matches. Germline V gives CDR1 SGHKS, CDR2 YYEKEE (reference sequence). This CDR3 is 16 amino acids long.